Listed below are T cell receptor beta chains from one sample, sequenced in a study of human T cells and chemical hapten exposure. From the RACE reads, TCRdb called clonotypes with MiXCR, one entry per CDR3 protein. The sample consists of some 49,000 distinct CDR3 sequences, about 9% of them appearing once. The sequencing here drew on whole blood, taken in connection with sensitization to the hapten diphenylcyclopropenone (DPC). The receptors come from a woman aged 45-65 years with alopecia areata. Some clones in this sample may be carry-over from other donors' samples. Each CDR3 is given with its conserved first and last residue. Fields, in order: clone size, V gene, D gene, J gene, CDR3 DNA, CDR3 protein. D genes are given only for firm matches. Rows may omit the clone size; those that give it use once, few, many or a size class.

size: many; V: TRBV11-2; D: TRBD2; J: TRBJ2-5; DNA: TGTGCCAGCAGCGTGGGACTAGCGGGAGTACAGACCCAGTACTTC; CDR3: CASSVGLAGVQTQYF
size: many; V: TRBV20-1; D: TRBD1; J: TRBJ2-1; DNA: TGCAGTGCTAGAGATCGTGGGACAGGGGGCTACAATGAGCAGTTTTTC; CDR3: CSARDRGTGGYNEQFF
size: many; V: TRBV25-1; D: TRBD2; J: TRBJ2-1; DNA: TGTGCCAGCAGTGTTATAGCGGGCCGCTCCTACAATGAGCAGTTCTTC; CDR3: CASSVIAGRSYNEQFF
size: many; V: TRBV27; D: -; J: TRBJ2-1; DNA: TGTGCCAGCAGTCCGAGACGGGCTCGGACCAATGAGCAGTTCTTC; CDR3: CASSPRRARTNEQFF
size: many; V: TRBV7-8; D: -; J: TRBJ1-6; DNA: TGTGCCAGCAGCAACCAGGGGTCTAATAATTCACCCCTCCACTTT; CDR3: CASSNQGSNNSPLHF
size: many; V: TRBV2; D: -; J: TRBJ2-1; DNA: TGTGCCAGCAGTGAAGAGGCTAGCTTTGGCAATGAGCAGTTCTTC; CDR3: CASSEEASFGNEQFF
size: many; V: TRBV12-3/TRBV12-4; D: TRBD2; J: TRBJ2-1; DNA: TGTGCCAGCAGTTTTCGCGTAGCGGGAGGATTCAATGAGCAGTTCTTC; CDR3: CASSFRVAGGFNEQFF
size: many; V: TRBV30; D: TRBD2; J: TRBJ2-5; DNA: TGTGCCTGGAGTCTAGCGGGAGGGGAGACCCAGTACTTC; CDR3: CAWSLAGGETQYF
size: many; V: TRBV6-2/TRBV6-3; D: TRBD1; J: TRBJ2-5; DNA: TGTGCCAGCAGAACCGGGACAGGGGGCGAAGAGACCCAGTACTTC; CDR3: CASRTGTGGEETQYF
size: many; V: TRBV6-6; D: -; J: TRBJ2-7; DNA: TGTGCCAGCAGTTTTTCCGCTCTCTCCTACGAGCAGTACTTC; CDR3: CASSFSALSYEQYF
size: -; V: TRBV11-2; D: -; J: TRBJ1-1; DNA: TGTGCCAGCAGCTTAGTTGAGGGACCGATGAACACTGAAGCTTTCTTT; CDR3: CASSLVEGPMNTEAFF
size: many; V: TRBV6-5; D: -; J: TRBJ2-2; DNA: TGTGCCAGCAGTTACTCGAGCAGGCCGGCGGGCACCGGGGAGCTGTTTTTT; CDR3: CASSYSSRPAGTGELFF
size: many; V: TRBV29-1; D: -; J: TRBJ1-1; DNA: TGCAGCGCTAGGGGAAGCCTTGAAGCTTTCTTT; CDR3: CSARGSLEAFF
size: many; V: TRBV27; D: -; J: TRBJ1-3; DNA: TGTGCCAGCAGGGCCCTTGGGGCGGCGACCATATATTTT; CDR3: CASRALGAATIYF
size: many; V: TRBV20-1; D: -; J: TRBJ2-5; DNA: TGCAGTGCTAGAGATCCCATCCAAGAGACCCAGTACTTC; CDR3: CSARDPIQETQYF
size: many; V: TRBV19; D: -; J: TRBJ2-1; DNA: TGTGCCAGTAGTTACGCGACCTATGAGCAGTTCTTC; CDR3: CASSYATYEQFF
size: few; V: TRBV4-3; D: -; J: TRBJ2-2; DNA: TGCGCCAGCAGCCAGGATCCTATATGGAACACCGGGGAGCTGTTTTTT; CDR3: CASSQDPIWNTGELFF
size: -; V: TRBV24-1; D: TRBD1; J: TRBJ2-1; DNA: TGTGCCAGCAGTGATCCGGGACAGGAGTCCTACAATGAGCAGTTCTTC; CDR3: CASSDPGQESYNEQFF
size: many; V: TRBV29-1; D: -; J: TRBJ2-3; DNA: TGCAGCGTTGACCGCCCCCCTAGCACAGATACGCAGTATTTT; CDR3: CSVDRPPSTDTQYF
size: -; V: TRBV29-1; D: -; J: TRBJ1-1; DNA: TGCAGCGTTGCCAGGGGTCGGGGGGACACTGAAGCTTTCTTT; CDR3: CSVARGRGDTEAFF
size: few; V: TRBV27; D: TRBD2; J: TRBJ2-1; DNA: TGTGCCAGCAGTTTAGGGCTAGCGGGCTTCTACAATGAGCAGTTCTTC; CDR3: CASSLGLAGFYNEQFF
size: -; V: TRBV5-1; D: TRBD2; J: TRBJ2-3; DNA: TGCGCCAGCAGCCCCAGACTAGCGGGAGGGTCCACAGATACGCAGTATTTT; CDR3: CASSPRLAGGSTDTQYF
size: many; V: TRBV11-2; D: -; J: TRBJ2-7; DNA: TGTGCCAGCAGCTTAGCCGGTGCTGCCCGCGAGCAGTACTTC; CDR3: CASSLAGAAREQYF
size: many; V: TRBV6-1; D: -; J: TRBJ2-7; DNA: TGTGCCAGCAGCGCCGGGGACATCAGGAGAAGCGAGCAGTACTTC; CDR3: CASSAGDIRRSEQYF
size: many; V: TRBV11-2; D: TRBD2; J: TRBJ2-1; DNA: TGTGCCAGCAGCCGGACTAGCGGGGACTACAATGAGCAGTTCTTC; CDR3: CASSRTSGDYNEQFF